Below, 17 T cell receptor beta chains from the same sample are listed, as sequenced in a study of blood T cell repertoires in COVID-19. This table comes from immunoSEQ multiplex PCR, and its TCRdb copy is limited to in-frame clones, with some not included. The table has 250,000 to 300,000 clones, about 90% seen once; the top ten hold 3% to 4%. What was sequenced was peripheral blood. The receptors originated from a woman aged 40 to 50 with acute or convalescent COVID-19.

The V call is TRBV6-5, the J call TRBJ2-5; tentative D call: TRBD1 (6 bases). The CDR3 contains 15 residues. The V and J ends lost 4 bases and 2 bases respectively, with 14 bases between them. Germline V gene lookup returns CDR1 MNHEY and CDR2 SVGAGI. The CDR3 region has the DNA TGTGCCAGCAGTTCCACGTGGACAGCACAAGAGACCCAGTACTTC. Its protein is CASSSTWTAQETQYF.

This rearrangement joins TRBV5-5 to TRBJ2-3; TRBD2 matches 10 bases. CDR1 is SGHKS, CDR2 YYEKEE, per germline (reference sequence). Trimming took 4 bases from V and 1 from J; bases not matched to a gene: 6. This CDR3 is 16 amino acids long. CDR3: CASSETGTSGTDTQYF. Written as DNA, the CDR3 is TGTGCCAGCAGCGAAACCGGGACTAGCGGCACAGATACGCAGTATTTT.

The chain has TRBV20-1 and TRBJ1-6; 7 bases are a match to TRBD1. CDR1 DFQATT and CDR2 SNEGSKA come from the germline V gene (reference sequence). V lost 3 bases to trimming and J lost 8 bases; unmatched junction nucleotides: 16. The CDR3 has 17 amino acids. The CDR3 here is CSASRDSSHQADSPLHF. CDR3 in DNA: TGCAGTGCTAGTCGGGACAGCTCCCACCAGGCAGATTCACCCCTCCACTTT.

This clone showed up just once. The V call is TRBV11-3, the J call TRBJ1-6; a possible D gene is TRBD1 (6 bases). Germline V gene lookup returns CDR1 SGHNT and CDR2 YENEEA. Trimming pared 5 bases from V and 8 bases from J, leaving 16 bases between. This CDR3 comprises 15 residues. The DNA for the CDR3 is TGTGCCAGCAGCGCAGGGACACCAGAGGATTCACCCCTCCACTTT. Protein sequence: CASSAGTPEDSPLHF.

This clone has a single count. The chain links TRBV6-5 to TRBJ1-1; 8 bases fit TRBD1. V lost 6 bases, J lost 3 bases, and 3 bases stayed unmatched. The CDR3 sequence is 13 residues long. Germline CDR1 is MNHEY and CDR2 is SVGAGI. In DNA form, the CDR3 reads TGTGCCAGCAGGTCACAGGGGGACACTGAAGCTTTCTTT. This sequence encodes CASRSQGDTEAFF.

This rearrangement joins TRBV19 to TRBJ1-1; tentative D call: TRBD1 (5 bases). This CDR3 comprises 14 residues. The germline V gene encodes CDR1 LNHDA and CDR2 SQIVND (reference sequence). V was cut by 5 bases and J by 4 bases, with 14 bases left in between. CDR3: CASSSRQRGTEAFF. In DNA, the CDR3 is TGTGCCAGTAGTTCCCGACAGCGCGGCACTGAAGCTTTCTTT. The full variable domain, with the rest looked up from reference TRBV19 and TRBJ1-1, is DGGITQSPKYLFRKEGQNVTLSCEQNLNHDAMYWYRQDPGQGLRLIYYSQIVNDFQKGDIAEGYSVSREKKESFPLTVTSAQKNPTAFYLCASSSRQRGTEAFFGQGTRLTVV.

This chain joins TRBV3-1 (or the pseudogene TRBV3-2) and TRBJ2-2, with 8 bases aligning to TRBD2. Trimming removed 2 bases from V and 3 bases from J; junction bases left unmatched: 5. The CDR3 is made up of 16 amino acids. Germline-derived CDR1 and CDR2 are LGHDT and YNNKEL (reference sequence). CDR3 bases: TGTGCCAGCAGCCAAACCGGGACTAGGGACACCGGGGAGCTGTTTTTT. Translating gives CASSQTGTRDTGELFF.

The chain has TRBV6-5 and TRBJ1-5; TRBD1 aligns across 8 bases. This CDR3 contains 14 residues. The trim removed 5 bases at V and 5 bases at J, leaving 5 bases unmatched. Germline-derived CDR1 and CDR2 are MNHEY and SVGAGI. This chain's CDR3 is CASSTGQGYQPQHF. Here the CDR3 DNA reads TGTGCCAGCAGTACCGGACAGGGCTATCAGCCCCAGCATTTT.

To note about this clone: A read error may account for a junction end that differs from germline. The rearrangement uses TRBV2 and TRBJ1-1; D is uncertain. Germline V gene sequence: CDR1 SNHLY, CDR2 FYNNEI. The CDR3 consists of 14 residues. The CDR3 here is CASITPRGNPEAFF. The CDR3 nucleotides are TGTGCCAGCATCACACCTCGAGGGAACCCTGAAGCTTTCTTT.

V and J are TRBV3-1 (or the pseudogene TRBV3-2) and TRBJ2-1, with 10 bases that match TRBD2. Germline CDR1 is LGHDT and CDR2 is YNNKEL (reference sequence). V was clipped by 1 base and J by 1 base; unmatched bases: 7. This CDR3 is built from 18 residues. The CDR3 loop reads CASSQAGLAKWSYNEQFF. In DNA form, the CDR3 reads TGTGCCAGCAGCCAAGCGGGACTAGCGAAATGGTCCTACAATGAGCAGTTCTTC.

With regard to this clone: Other DNA sequences in the same sample also yield this CDR3. The chain is built from TRBV2 and TRBJ2-7, with 8 bases aligning to TRBD2. Germline trimming cut 3 bases from V and 4 bases from J; bases unmatched to any gene: 2. The CDR3 totals 13 residues. Per the germline V gene, CDR1 is SNHLY and CDR2 is FYNNEI. The CDR3 spells CASSDSGGYEQYV. The CDR3 nucleotides read TGTGCCAGCAGTGACAGCGGGGGATACGAGCAGTACGTC.

The rearrangement joins TRBV3-1 (or the pseudogene TRBV3-2) to TRBJ2-5; D is perhaps TRBD1 (5 bases). V gave up 1 base and J gave up 4 bases, with 7 bases separating them. CDR1 and CDR2 from the germline V gene are LGHDT and YNNKEL (reference sequence). CDR3 length: 13 residues. CDR3 coding DNA: TGTGCCAGCAGCCAAGGCAGGGCAGAGACCCAGTACTTC. Protein product: CASSQGRAETQYF.

This chain uses TRBV6-1 with TRBJ1-3; D unresolved. The length of the CDR3 is 15 residues. The germline V and J ends were trimmed by 0 bases and 1 base, with 7 bases remaining between them. Per germline, CDR1 MNHNS and CDR2 SASEGT. CDR3 sequence (DNA): TGTGCCAGCAGTGAAGCGCCGGGGTCTGGAAACACCATATATTTT. Residues: CASSEAPGSGNTIYF.

This chain links TRBV15 with TRBJ2-4; tentative D call: TRBD1 (5 bases). Germline V gene lookup returns CDR1 LNHNV and CDR2 YYDKDF (reference sequence). Deletions cut 1 base from V and 0 bases from J, with 10 bases between. The CDR3 loop spans 16 amino acids. The CDR3, as DNA: TGTGCCACCAGCAGAGGGTTACAGGTAGCCAAAAACATTCAGTACTTC. This encodes CATSRGLQVAKNIQYF. The variable domain in full, with the rest retrieved from reference TRBV15 and TRBJ2-4, is DAMVIQNPRYQVTQFGKPVTLSCSQTLNHNVMYWYQQKSSQAPKLLFHYYDKDFNNEADTPDNFQSRRPNTSFCFLDIRSPGLGDTAMYLCATSRGLQVAKNIQYFGAGTRLSVL.

The chain has TRBV2 and TRBJ1-5, with D maybe TRBD1 (5 bases). V was pared by 7 bases and J by 8 bases, with 18 bases between. Germline CDR1 is SNHLY and CDR2 is FYNNEI. This CDR3 spans 14 amino acids. The DNA of the CDR3 is TGTGCCAGCAACAGGTTTACCGAGTTAGAGCCCCAGCATTTT. It codes for CASNRFTELEPQHF.

The chain employs TRBV30 and TRBJ2-6, with D unclear. The CDR3 is 15 residues long. Trimming stripped 0 bases from V and 0 bases from J, with 6 bases between. Per germline, CDR1 GTSNPN and CDR2 SVGIG (reference sequence). The CDR3 loop reads CAWSVGSSGANVLTF. CDR3 sequence (DNA): TGTGCCTGGAGTGTTGGCTCCTCTGGGGCCAACGTCCTGACTTTC.

Written as DNA, the CDR3 is TGCGCCAGCAGCCCGGGGGAGGTTAACTATGGCTACACCTTC. It translates to CASSPGEVNYGYTF. The J gene is TRBJ1-2, the V gene TRBV5-1, with D tentatively TRBD1 (5 bases). CDR1 SGHRS and CDR2 YFSETQ come from the germline V gene. This CDR3 comprises 14 residues. The V and J ends lost 4 bases and 1 base respectively, with 11 bases between them.